These 22 T cell receptor beta chains originate from one sample sequenced in a study of CD4 T cells in relation to SARS-CoV-2 and coronaviruses. Unexposed donor CD4+ T cells date from about 2011-2018, before the COVID-19 pandemic. CD4+ T cells were isolated from the cells after roughly 11 days of culture. Sequencing used immunoSEQ multiplex PCR; TCRdb keeps in-frame clones, though not all of them. The top ten clones hold just over 20% of a sample with some 23,000 clones, around 78% of them seen once. Their target antigens are unknown. The material sequenced was CD4+ T cells from PBMCs, cultured in vitro. The receptors shown here come from a human donor in good health.

The chain couples TRBV6-5 to TRBJ2-7; 8 nucleotides line up with TRBD2. Germline-derived CDR1 and CDR2 are MNHEY and SVGAGI. The CDR3 totals 15 residues. Trimming took 6 bases from V and 2 from J; bases not matched to a gene: 9. Here the CDR3 DNA reads TGTGCCAGCAGCACAGAAGCGGGAGTCACCTACGAGCAGTACTTC. Translated: CASSTEAGVTYEQYF.

J is TRBJ2-7 and V is TRBV10-1; D call uncertain. Between the trimmed V and J ends, which lost 10 bases and 4 bases, there was a span of 17 bases. Germline assignment: CDR1 WNHNN and CDR2 SYGVQD (reference sequence). The CDR3 is 13 amino acids. CDR3 sequence: CANTLHTSYEQYF. Here the CDR3 DNA reads TGCGCCAACACACTCCATACGTCGTACGAGCAGTACTTC.

This chain uses TRBV7-2 with TRBJ2-7; TRBD2 matches at 10 bases. The CDR3 extends over 15 amino acids. From germline, CDR1 is SGHTA and CDR2 FQGNSA. Trimming took 9 bases from V and 3 from J; bases not matched to a gene: 11. Here the CDR3 DNA reads TGTGCCAGTACGGTTAGCGGGGGGATAAACTACGAGCAGTACTTC. Amino acids: CASTVSGGINYEQYF.

V and J are TRBV19 and TRBJ1-5; a possible D gene is TRBD1 (6 bases). Deletions cut 3 bases from V and 6 bases from J, with 18 bases between. Germline V gene lookup returns CDR1 LNHDA and CDR2 SQIVND (reference sequence). CDR3 size: 16 residues. The CDR3 nucleotides read TGTGCCAGTAGTATCCCCGGGCAGGGGATGGGTCAGCCCCAGCATTTT. Amino acids: CASSIPGQGMGQPQHF.

The rearrangement uses TRBV11-2 and TRBJ2-1; no clear D. The CDR3 runs to 16 residues. Germline V gives CDR1 SGHAT, CDR2 FQNNGV. The V gene lost 5 bases and the J gene lost 0 bases, with 14 bases spanning the gap. The CDR3 DNA is TGTGCCAGCAGCCCAAGAAGCCATCCCTCCTACAATGAGCAGTTCTTC. Amino acid sequence: CASSPRSHPSYNEQFF.

This sequence joins TRBV13 and TRBJ2-3, with 15 nucleotides matching TRBD2. The germline gives CDR1 PRHDT, CDR2 FYEKMQ (reference sequence). V lost 5 bases, J lost 0 bases, and 9 bases stayed unmatched. The CDR3 loop spans 19 amino acids. CDR3 sequence (DNA): TGTGCCAGCAGCGTCCGGACTAGCGGGGGGGCCGGTAGCACAGATACGCAGTATTTT. Amino acids: CASSVRTSGGAGSTDTQYF.

This chain connects TRBV7-2 to TRBJ1-1; D is perhaps TRBD1 (6 bases). Trimming cost V 2 bases and J 4 bases, with 11 bases left between them. Per the germline V gene, CDR1 is SGHTA and CDR2 is FQGNSA. CDR3 size: 14 residues. CDR3 nucleotides: TGTGCCAGCAGCTTAAAGGGGGGGGGCACTGAAGCTTTCTTT. Translation: CASSLKGGGTEAFF. Drawing the rest from reference TRBV7-2 and TRBJ1-1, the complete variable domain is GAGVSQSPSNKVTEKGKDVELRCDPISGHTALYWYRQSLGQGLEFLIYFQGNSAPDKSGLPSDRFSAERTGGSVSTLTIQRTQQEDSAVYLCASSLKGGGTEAFFGQGTRLTVV.

This chain connects TRBV6-2 or TRBV6-3 to TRBJ2-2; TRBD1 aligns across 7 bases. The V gene's germline CDR1 is MNHEY and CDR2 SVGEGT. J lost 6 bases, V lost 4 bases, and 8 bases had no gene match. This CDR3 region has 15 residues. This chain's CDR3 is CASSFHPRGPGELFF. CDR3 bases: TGTGCCAGCAGTTTCCATCCGAGGGGGCCCGGGGAGCTGTTTTTT.

The genes are TRBV18 and TRBJ2-7; D is possibly TRBD2 (6 bases). The ends were cut back, 3 bases at V and 7 bases at J, with 16 bases in the middle. This CDR3 is 14 amino acids long. Germline CDR1 is KGHSH and CDR2 is LQKENI. The DNA of the CDR3 is TGTGCCAGCTCACCCGGGAGCAGGGAAGTTGAGCAGTACTTC. Translation gives CASSPGSREVEQYF.

The rearrangement uses TRBV29-1 and TRBJ1-1; no reliable D call. There are 12 residues in the CDR3. Trimming left V 4 bases short and J 5 bases short, with 11 bases between. CDR1 and CDR2 (germline): SQVTM, ANQGSEA. The CDR3 sequence: CSVGVTGTEAFF. The CDR3 nucleotides are TGCAGCGTTGGGGTTACGGGTACTGAAGCTTTCTTT.

The chain uses TRBV18 and TRBJ1-2; D call uncertain. The CDR3 loop spans 14 amino acids. Per the germline V gene, CDR1 is KGHSH and CDR2 is LQKENI. Trimming cost V 0 bases and J 0 bases, with 5 bases left between them. The chain's CDR3 is CASSPPAANYGYTF. The CDR3 DNA follows: TGTGCCAGCTCACCACCGGCGGCTAACTATGGCTACACCTTC.

The chain couples TRBV5-1 to TRBJ1-2, with 9 positions matching TRBD1. The CDR3 loop spans 16 amino acids. The V segment lost 0 bases and the J segment 1 base; nucleotides outside the gene matches: 4. The germline V gene encodes CDR1 SGHRS and CDR2 YFSETQ. The CDR3 coding sequence is TGCGCCAGCAGCTTGGTCAAGGGACAGGGTAACTATGGCTACACCTTC. Its translation: CASSLVKGQGNYGYTF.

This clone was observed once. CDR3 coding DNA: TGTGCCAGCAGTTTGGACCACACAGATACGCAGTATTTT. Translating it yields CASSLDHTDTQYF. The rearrangement joins TRBV28 to TRBJ2-3, with D unclear. The CDR3 contains 13 residues. V was pared by 3 bases and J by 2 bases, with 6 bases between. The germline V gene has CDR1 MDHEN and CDR2 SYDVKM.

The V and J genes are TRBV7-2 and TRBJ2-2, with D possibly TRBD2 on 5 matching bases. Trimming pared 7 bases from V and 4 bases from J, leaving 13 bases between. The CDR3 runs 14 residues. The germline CDR1 and CDR2 sequences are SGHTA and FQGNSA. CDR3 protein: CASTSPGLTGELFF. CDR3 DNA sequence: TGTGCCAGCACTAGCCCGGGCCTCACCGGGGAGCTGTTTTTT.

A few counts support this clone. V usage is TRBV7-9 and J usage is TRBJ1-2; TRBD1 matches at 7 bases. Germline loops: CDR1 SEHNR, CDR2 FQNEAQ (reference sequence). This CDR3 contains 14 residues. Trimming took 1 base from V and 5 from J; bases not matched to a gene: 4. The CDR3 protein is CASSLVDRDYGYTF. CDR3 DNA: TGTGCCAGCAGCTTAGTCGACAGGGATTATGGCTACACCTTC.

This clone was seen only a few times. V is TRBV12-3 or TRBV12-4 and J is TRBJ1-4; the D gene is possibly TRBD1 (5 bases). The CDR3 extends over 12 amino acids. The V and J ends lost 4 bases and 7 bases respectively, with 7 bases between them. The CDR3 DNA reads TGTGCCAGCAGTTATGACAGTGAAAAACTGTTTTTT. It specifies CASSYDSEKLFF.

This chain joins TRBV3-1 (or the pseudogene TRBV3-2) and TRBJ2-2; 8 nucleotides match TRBD1. CDR3 size: 13 residues. The V gene end was trimmed by 8 bases and the J gene end by 5 bases; junction bases not matched to a gene: 4. Germline CDR1 LGHDT, CDR2 YNNKEL (reference sequence). This chain's CDR3 is CASRTGLTGELFF. The CDR3 DNA sequence: TGTGCCAGCCGGACAGGGTTAACCGGGGAGCTGTTTTTT.

The chain combines TRBV30 with TRBJ2-7; TRBD1 might be the D (6 bases). This CDR3 is 13 amino acids long. V lost 5 bases and J 1 base, leaving 12 bases between the germline ends. Germline CDR1 reads GTSNPN; CDR2 reads SVGIG (reference sequence). The CDR3 region is CAWETTGSYEQYF. The CDR3 coding sequence is TGTGCCTGGGAAACGACAGGTTCCTACGAGCAGTACTTC.

J is TRBJ1-3 and V is TRBV10-3, with D uncertain. CDR3 length: 11 residues. CDR1 and CDR2 from the germline V gene are ENHRY and SYGVKD. The germline V and J ends were trimmed by 4 bases and 4 bases, with 2 bases remaining between them. The CDR3 region has the DNA TGTGCCATCAGTGGCGGAAACACCATATATTTT. Translated: CAISGGNTIYF.

This rearrangement joins TRBV5-4 to TRBJ2-5; 12 bases line up with TRBD2. The CDR3 runs to 16 residues. Looked up from germline, CDR1 is SGHNT and CDR2 is YYREEE (reference sequence). With V trimmed by 4 bases and J by 4 bases, 8 bases remained unmatched. CDR3 loop: CASSHKLAGGLETQYF. In DNA, the CDR3 is TGTGCCAGCAGCCATAAACTAGCGGGGGGTCTAGAGACCCAGTACTTC.

V and J are TRBV25-1 and TRBJ1-2; unclear D gene. Germline V CDR1 and CDR2: MGHDK, SYGVNS. V dropped 5 bases and J dropped 8 bases, with 12 bases sitting between them. The CDR3 totals 12 residues. The CDR3 here is CASSFGGRGYTF. In nucleotides, the CDR3 is TGTGCCAGCAGTTTTGGAGGTCGAGGCTACACCTTC.

In its sample, this clone was seen once. This sequence joins TRBV5-4 and TRBJ2-1; TRBD2 aligns across 11 bases. The J segment lost 6 bases and the V segment lost 5 bases, leaving 4 bases of the junction unmatched. Germline CDR1 and CDR2: SGHNT and YYREEE (reference sequence). The CDR3 loop spans 14 amino acids. CDR3 amino acids: CASRAGTSGNEQFF. CDR3 nucleotide sequence: TGTGCCAGCAGAGCCGGGACTAGCGGCAATGAGCAGTTCTTC.